Listed below are T cell receptor beta chains from one sample, sequenced in a study of patients and donors after allogeneic stem cell transplantation. TCRdb reprocessed the RT-PCR reads via MiXCR and lists one record per CDR3 protein. The sample consists of about 960,000 distinct CDR3 sequences, roughly 18% of them appearing once. The sample comprised blood, either unsorted or a sorted T cell fraction (not recorded which). The source is a human donor who was either an allogeneic HSCT recipient or a stem cell or donor lymphocyte infusion donor (not recorded which). It is not recorded whose cells these are; they may come from a transplant donor. Both conserved end residues are part of each CDR3. The D gene is left open where the match is weak. Clone size is not always given. Where it is, it says once, few, many or a class for expanded clones.

clone_size	v_call	j_call	d_call	cdr3_nt	cdr3_aa
.	TRBV12-3/TRBV12-4	TRBJ2-1	.	TGTGCCAGCAGTTTAGTGCTAGCGCCTTCGAGCTCCTACAATGAGCAGTTCTTC	CASSLVLAPSSSYNEQFF
.	TRBV29-1	TRBJ2-7	TRBD2	TGCAGCGTTGGGGGACTAGCGGGAGGACCAACTATTGAGCAGTACTTC	CSVGGLAGGPTIEQYF
.	TRBV30	TRBJ2-3	TRBD2	TGTGCCTGGAGTCTAAAGGGACTAGCGGGTGCAGATACGCAGTATTTT	CAWSLKGLAGADTQYF
.	TRBV4-1	TRBJ1-5	TRBD1	TGCGCCAGCAGCCAAACTAGAAGGGACAGATTCAATCAGCCCCAGCATTTT	CASSQTRRDRFNQPQHF
few	TRBV11-2	TRBJ2-1	.	TGTGCCAGCAGAATAGGGACTTTTTATTCCTACAATGAGCAGTTCTTC	CASRIGTFYSYNEQFF
.	TRBV11-3	TRBJ2-1	TRBD1	TGTGCCAGCAGCGCAGGACAGGGACGAGGGTCCTACAATGAGCAGTTCTTC	CASSAGQGRGSYNEQFF
.	TRBV7-9	TRBJ2-1	.	TGTGCCAGCAGCTTAGTAGGGCCCTCCAATGAGCAGTTCTTC	CASSLVGPSNEQFF
.	TRBV12-3/TRBV12-4	TRBJ2-2	.	TGTGCCAGCAGCAGTTTTCTAGTGAACACCGGGGAGCTGTTTTTT	CASSSFLVNTGELFF
.	TRBV4-3	TRBJ1-2	.	TGCGCCAGCAGCCAAGATCTGGCTAACTATGGCTACACCTTC	CASSQDLANYGYTF
many	TRBV29-1	TRBJ1-2	.	TGCAGCGCCCGAGGAGGTCTTGCTAACTATGGCTACACCTTC	CSARGGLANYGYTF
few	TRBV9	TRBJ2-2	TRBD1	TGTGCCAGCAGCGTAGACCCAGGGGGCACCGGGGAGCTGTTTTTT	CASSVDPGGTGELFF
few	TRBV4-2	TRBJ2-1	.	TGTGCCAGCAGCCAAGATGGGGGAAACTCCTACAATGAGCAGTTCTTC	CASSQDGGNSYNEQFF
many	TRBV20-1	TRBJ1-4	TRBD1	TGCAGTGCTCCCCAGGACAGGGGGCGTTCTAATGAAAAACTGTTTTTT	CSAPQDRGRSNEKLFF
few	TRBV13	TRBJ2-3	.	TGTGCCAGCAGCGCAAAGAGCACAGATACGCAGTATTTT	CASSAKSTDTQYF
many	TRBV6-5	TRBJ2-1	TRBD2	TGTGCCAGCAGTTACCTGCGGGAGAGATACAATGAGCAGTTCTTC	CASSYLRERYNEQFF
.	TRBV20-1	TRBJ2-1	.	TGCAGTGCTAGCCCCCTGGGGAATGAGCAGTTCTTC	CSASPLGNEQFF
few	TRBV7-6	TRBJ1-1	.	TGTGCCAGCAGCTTAGCGCAACAGAACACTGAAGCTTTCTTT	CASSLAQQNTEAFF
few	TRBV6-1	TRBJ1-1	TRBD1	TGTGCCAGCGACAGGGCGGAGGGGACTGAAGCTTTCTTT	CASDRAEGTEAFF
few	TRBV29-1	TRBJ2-2	.	TGCAGCGTTGTACAGGGCACCGGGGAGCTGTTTTTT	CSVVQGTGELFF
.	TRBV7-9	TRBJ2-5	TRBD2	TGTGCCAGCAGCTTCCCGACTAGCGGAGTAGCAGAGACCCAGTACTTC	CASSFPTSGVAETQYF
few	TRBV4-2	TRBJ2-5	.	TGTGCCAGCAGCCAAGACCGCACAGAGACCCAGTACTTC	CASSQDRTETQYF
once	TRBV19	TRBJ1-1	.	TGTGCCAGTAGTAGACGGCCCTCGGCAGGGGTAAACACTGAAGCTTTCTTT	CASSRRPSAGVNTEAFF
few	TRBV7-9	TRBJ2-2	TRBD1	TGTGCCAGCAGCTTAATGACAGGGGTAATGGAAGACGGGGAGCTGTTTTTT	CASSLMTGVMEDGELFF
few	TRBV30	TRBJ1-2	TRBD1	TGTGCCTGGAGTCTGAACCAGGGGGACGGCTACACCTTC	CAWSLNQGDGYTF
.	TRBV12-3/TRBV12-4	TRBJ1-4	.	TGTGCCAGCAGTCAATTGATGTCTAATGAAAAACTGTTTTTT	CASSQLMSNEKLFF
.	TRBV29-1	TRBJ2-2	.	TGCAGCGTTGTGGTACAGGGTAACACCGGGGAGCTGTTTTTT	CSVVVQGNTGELFF
few	TRBV18	TRBJ1-2	TRBD1	TGTGCCAGCTCACCCCGGACAGGGGAGTATGGCTACACCTTC	CASSPRTGEYGYTF
once	TRBV7-3	TRBJ2-5	.	TGTGCCAGCAGCTCCTACGGCGGCGAGACCCAGTACTTC	CASSSYGGETQYF
few	TRBV6-5	TRBJ1-2	.	TGTGCCAGCAGTTACTCGAGAGGAAACTATGGCTACACCTTC	CASSYSRGNYGYTF
few	TRBV5-5	TRBJ2-6	TRBD1	TGTGCCAGCAGCTCCGGAGGGACAGGGGTCTCTGGGGCCAACGTCCTGACTTTC	CASSSGGTGVSGANVLTF
few	TRBV9	TRBJ1-6	TRBD1	TGTGCCAGCAGCGTCCGGGACAGGGGGAGGTCACCCCTCCACTTT	CASSVRDRGRSPLHF
.	TRBV20-1	TRBJ1-2	.	TGCAGTGCTAGAGATCAAGTAGGGGCTTTTGGCTACACCTTC	CSARDQVGAFGYTF
.	TRBV7-8	TRBJ2-7	.	TGTGCCAGCGGCCCCCGGACCCCCCTATACGAGCAGTACTTC	CASGPRTPLYEQYF
few	TRBV4-2	TRBJ2-7	.	TGTGCCAGCAGCCAAGTGGCGGGATCCCCCTACGAGCAGTACTTC	CASSQVAGSPYEQYF
.	TRBV6-2/TRBV6-3	TRBJ2-1	TRBD1	TGTGCCAGCAGTTACCGCAGAGACAGGGTTCTTTTCTTC	CASSYRRDRVLFF
.	TRBV4-1	TRBJ1-2	.	TGCGCCAGCGGCCAGGCGGCCGACTATGGCTACACCTTC	CASGQAADYGYTF
few	TRBV20-1	TRBJ1-5	.	TGCAGTGCTAGAGATCCCAGTAGCAATCAGCCCCAGCATTTT	CSARDPSSNQPQHF
.	TRBV19	TRBJ1-2	.	TGTGCCAGTAGTATCGAGGGAGTATCCTCCTATGGCTACACCTTC	CASSIEGVSSYGYTF
.	TRBV5-1	TRBJ1-1	.	TGCGCCAGCAGCTTGATGCAGAACACTGAAGCTTTCTTT	CASSLMQNTEAFF
few	TRBV10-2	TRBJ1-6	TRBD1	TGCGCCAGCAGTGAGTCCGACAGGGTCGGATCACCCCTCCACTTT	CASSESDRVGSPLHF